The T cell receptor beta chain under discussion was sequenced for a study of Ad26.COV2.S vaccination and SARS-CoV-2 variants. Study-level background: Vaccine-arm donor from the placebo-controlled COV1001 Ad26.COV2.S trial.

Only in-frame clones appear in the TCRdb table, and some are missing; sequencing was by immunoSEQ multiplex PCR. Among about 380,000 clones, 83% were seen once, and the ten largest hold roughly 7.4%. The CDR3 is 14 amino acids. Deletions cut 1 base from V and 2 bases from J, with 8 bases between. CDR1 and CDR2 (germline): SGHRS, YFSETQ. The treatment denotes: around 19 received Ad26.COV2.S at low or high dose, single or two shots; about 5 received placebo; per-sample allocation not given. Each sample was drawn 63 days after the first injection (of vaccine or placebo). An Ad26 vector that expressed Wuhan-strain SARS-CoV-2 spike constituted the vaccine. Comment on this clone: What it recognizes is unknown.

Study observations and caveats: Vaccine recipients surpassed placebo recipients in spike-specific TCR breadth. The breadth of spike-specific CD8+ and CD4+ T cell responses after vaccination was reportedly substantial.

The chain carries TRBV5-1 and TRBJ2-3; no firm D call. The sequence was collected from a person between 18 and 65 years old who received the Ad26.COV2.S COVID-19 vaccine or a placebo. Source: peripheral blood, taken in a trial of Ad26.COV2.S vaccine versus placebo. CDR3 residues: CASSLQANTDTQYF. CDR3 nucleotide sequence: TGCGCCAGCAGCTTGCAGGCGAACACAGATACGCAGTATTTT.